These 29 T cell receptor beta chains originate from one sample sequenced in a study of T cells in Graves' hyperthyroidism and ophthalmopathy. RNA transcripts served as the template for amplifying TCR beta CDR3 regions. TCR CDR3 underwent first-round RT-PCR with the HTBI primer set. TCRdb reprocessed the multiplex PCR reads via MiXCR and lists one record per CDR3 protein. The table lists hundreds of thousands of distinct CDR3 sequences, approximately 14% of them singletons. Sequencing used blood. The receptors come from a woman aged 40 to 55 with Graves' ophthalmopathy.

This clonotype was seen many times. The rearrangement uses TRBV5-1 and TRBJ2-3; 11 bases are a match to TRBD1. The ends lost 3 bases at V and 4 bases at J; junction bases unmatched: 10. The length of the CDR3 is 17 residues. CDR1 and CDR2 from the germline V gene are SGHRS and YFSETQ. The CDR3 DNA follows: TGCGCCAGCAGCTCAACCGGGACAGGGGGAGGCTCAGATACGCAGTATTTT. It codes for CASSSTGTGGGSDTQYF.

In its sample, this clonotype was seen many times. V usage is TRBV28 and J usage is TRBJ2-2, with 11 bases matching TRBD2. The trim removed 6 bases at V and 5 bases at J, leaving 5 bases unmatched. The CDR3 loop spans 15 amino acids. Germline CDR1 reads MDHEN; CDR2 reads SYDVKM. The CDR3 coding sequence is TGTGCCAGCAGCACGCTAGCGGGAGGTACCGGGGAGCTGTTTTTT. Protein product: CASSTLAGGTGELFF. Complete variable domain (other parts from reference TRBV28 and TRBJ2-2): DVKVTQSSRYLVKRTGEKVFLECVQDMDHENMFWYRQDPGLGLRLIYFSYDVKMKEKGDIPEGYSVSREKKERFSLILESASTNQTSMYLCASSTLAGGTGELFFGEGSRLTVL.

This clonotype was seen many times. The rearrangement links TRBV30 to TRBJ2-7; D is perhaps TRBD2 (5 bases). V was cut by 2 bases and J by 12 bases, with 26 bases left in between. The CDR3 has 15 residues. Germline V gives CDR1 GTSNPN, CDR2 SVGIG (reference sequence). The CDR3 nucleotides read TGTGCCTGGAGTACTCTCGCTTTGGACGGACTCCGCCCGTACTTC. Amino acids: CAWSTLALDGLRPYF.

This clonotype was seen ten or more times. The gene calls are TRBV20-1 and TRBJ1-6; the D is unclear. The CDR3 totals 14 residues. The V gene's germline CDR1 is DFQATT and CDR2 SNEGSKA (reference sequence). Trimming took off 5 bases at V and 0 bases at J, with 8 bases between the two ends. The CDR3 nucleotides read TGCAGTGCTGCCACTAGCTCCTATAATTCACCCCTCCACTTT. It is translated as CSAATSSYNSPLHF.

This clonotype has a count of ten or more. The chain couples TRBV6-1 to TRBJ2-5, with 8 positions matching TRBD1. V shed 0 bases and J 4 bases; nucleotides not matched to a gene: 7. Germline CDR1 and CDR2: MNHNS and SASEGT. This CDR3 comprises 16 residues. As DNA, the CDR3 is TGTGCCAGCAGTGAAGCTGCGGGACAGGTTCGAGAGACCCAGTACTTC. Translation gives CASSEAAGQVRETQYF.

This clonotype came up many times. The chain joins TRBV27 to TRBJ2-2, with 7 bases identical to TRBD2. Germline V gene lookup returns CDR1 MNHEY and CDR2 SMNVEV (reference sequence). Unmatched junction bases numbered 7, after V lost 7 bases and J lost 5 bases. This CDR3 is built from 14 residues. The CDR3 DNA follows: TGTGCCAGCAAGGCGGGGAGGGTAACCGGGGAGCTGTTTTTT. Its translation is CASKAGRVTGELFF.

This clonotype was observed many times. The genes are TRBV6-2 or TRBV6-3 and TRBJ2-7, with D tentatively TRBD1 (5 bases). This CDR3 contains 13 residues. V lost 6 bases to trimming and J lost 6 bases, with 15 bases between them. The germline CDR1 and CDR2 sequences are MNHEY and SVGEGT. CDR3 amino acids: CASRAGFGIEQYF. Here the CDR3 DNA reads TGTGCCAGCAGGGCAGGGTTCGGTATCGAGCAGTACTTC.

This clonotype occurred a few times. The CDR3 DNA reads TGCAGTGCTAGCGCGGAAGTCTCCTACGAGCAGTACTTC. It translates to CSASAEVSYEQYF. The rearrangement joins TRBV20-1 to TRBJ2-7, with unresolved D. Trimming removed 3 bases from V and 0 bases from J, with 9 bases in between. The CDR3 consists of 13 residues. Germline-derived CDR1 and CDR2 are DFQATT and SNEGSKA (reference sequence).

This clonotype was found a few times. The genes are TRBV6-2 or TRBV6-3 and TRBJ1-1; a weak D match, TRBD1 (5 bases). Germline V lookup: CDR1 MNHEY, CDR2 SVGEGT. The CDR3 consists of 15 residues. V gave up 1 base and J gave up 5 bases, with 14 bases separating them. CDR3 nucleotides: TGTGCCAGCAGTTACTTTTGGGGCGCCGGTACTGAAGCTTTCTTT. Its protein is CASSYFWGAGTEAFF.

The sample holds a few counts of this clonotype. With a much larger clone just one base away, this may be a read error. This chain joins TRBV11-2 and TRBJ2-6, with a tentative D call TRBD1 (5 bases). Per the germline V gene, CDR1 is SGHAT and CDR2 is FQNNGV. The CDR3 loop spans 16 amino acids. CDR3 coding DNA: TGTGCCACCAGCTACCAGGGATTCTCTGGGGCCAACGTCCTGACTTTC. It is translated as CATSYQGFSGANVLTF.

J is TRBJ2-5 and V is TRBV11-2; 10 positions match TRBD2. V lost 3 bases to trimming and J lost 1 base; unmatched junction nucleotides: 8. Germline V gene sequence: CDR1 SGHAT, CDR2 FQNNGV. The CDR3 spans 17 residues. CDR3 protein: CASSFFTSGDGQETQYF. The CDR3 DNA follows: TGTGCCAGCAGCTTTTTCACTAGCGGGGACGGCCAAGAGACCCAGTACTTC.

CDR3 sequence reads: CASSSRGSLEAFF. The DNA of the CDR3 is TGTGCCAGCAGCTCCAGGGGGTCCCTTGAAGCTTTCTTT. The V and J genes are TRBV11-3 and TRBJ1-1; 7 bases are shared with TRBD1. This CDR3 is 13 amino acids long. V lost 4 bases to trimming and J lost 7 bases; unmatched junction nucleotides: 6. The germline V gene has CDR1 SGHNT and CDR2 YENEEA. Combining the CDR3 with reference TRBV11-3 and TRBJ1-1 gives the whole variable domain EAGVVQSPRYKIIEKKQPVAFWCNPISGHNTLYWYLQNLGQGPELLIRYENEEAVDDSQLPKDRFSAERLKGVDSTLKIQPAELGDSAVYLCASSSRGSLEAFFGQGTRLTVV.

This clonotype was seen repeatedly, ten times or more. The V gene is TRBV6-1, the J gene TRBJ1-4, with D unresolved. This CDR3 comprises 15 residues. The germline V and J ends were trimmed by 4 bases and 4 bases, with 13 bases remaining between them. Germline V CDR1 and CDR2: MNHNS, SASEGT. CDR3 coding DNA: TGTGCCAGCAGTGTCAGCGGGGAGGGTAATGAAAAACTGTTTTTT. The encoded protein is CASSVSGEGNEKLFF.

This clonotype was seen a handful of times. This chain links TRBV30 with TRBJ2-3; TRBD1 or TRBD2 may be the D gene (5 bases each). Trimming stripped 0 bases from V and 1 base from J, with 8 bases between. The germline gives CDR1 GTSNPN, CDR2 SVGIG (reference sequence). The CDR3 length is 14 residues. The CDR3 DNA sequence: TGTGCCTGGAGTGTAAGAGGGGGCACAGATACGCAGTATTTT. Amino acid sequence: CAWSVRGGTDTQYF.

This clonotype was counted a single time. The chain joins TRBV12-5 to TRBJ2-5, with a weak D call TRBD2 (5 bases). V was pared by 2 bases and J by 4 bases, with 11 bases between. This CDR3 has 14 amino acids. The V gene's germline CDR1 is LGHNT and CDR2 FRNRAP. CDR3 coding DNA: TGTGCTAGTGGTTTGAGCTTAGGGAGAGAGACCCAGTACTTC. Translated: CASGLSLGRETQYF.

The sample holds many counts of this clonotype. The chain couples TRBV6-2 or TRBV6-3 to TRBJ1-1; 10 positions agree with TRBD1. CDR3 length: 15 residues. Germline trimming cut 5 bases from V and 3 bases from J; bases unmatched to any gene: 6. Germline V gene lookup returns CDR1 MNHEY and CDR2 SVGEGT. The CDR3 coding sequence is TGTGCCAGCAGTGACAGGGGGCCCATGGACACTGAAGCTTTCTTT. It codes for CASSDRGPMDTEAFF.

This clonotype has ten or more counts. The chain employs TRBV28 and TRBJ2-7, with a possible D match to TRBD1 (7 bases). Trimming pared 3 bases from V and 6 bases from J, leaving 9 bases between. CDR1 is MDHEN and CDR2 is SYDVKM in the germline V gene. The CDR3 is 12 amino acids. In DNA form, the CDR3 reads TGTGCCAGCAGTTTGGAGGGGGCCGAGCAGTACTTC. It is translated as CASSLEGAEQYF.

Ten or more counts support this clonotype. The rearrangement joins TRBV29-1 to TRBJ1-2, with D maybe TRBD1 (6 bases). Trimming stripped 6 bases from V and 3 bases from J, with 17 bases between. This CDR3 is built from 14 residues. Germline assignment: CDR1 SQVTM and CDR2 ANQGSEA. This chain's CDR3 is CSVVKQGVDYGYTF. CDR3 DNA sequence: TGCAGCGTAGTCAAACAGGGTGTCGACTATGGCTACACCTTC.

CDR3 sequence: CASSLTSGRAVNTGELFF. The CDR3 DNA is TGTGCCAGCAGCTTGACTAGCGGGAGGGCTGTAAACACCGGGGAGCTGTTTTTT. The chain combines TRBV11-2 with TRBJ2-2; 14 bases are a match to TRBD2. Germline V gene lookup returns CDR1 SGHAT and CDR2 FQNNGV. V lost 3 bases, J lost 2 bases, and 5 bases stayed unmatched. This CDR3 contains 18 residues.

This clonotype was seen only a few times. The chain combines TRBV4-3 with TRBJ2-7; D not resolved. The ends were cut back, 4 bases at V and 6 bases at J, with 22 bases in the middle. Germline V CDR1 and CDR2: LGHNA, YSLEER. The CDR3 runs to 16 residues. In DNA form, the CDR3 reads TGCGCCAGCAGCCCCCGCCGCCCAGGCGCCCTACGCGAGCAGTACTTC. Its translation is CASSPRRPGALREQYF.

This clonotype showed up many times. V usage is TRBV20-1 and J usage is TRBJ1-1, with a possible D match to TRBD1 (5 bases). CDR1 is DFQATT and CDR2 is SNEGSKA in the germline V gene (reference sequence). Trimming left V 1 base short and J 3 bases short, with 15 bases between. The CDR3 has 15 amino acids. This chain's CDR3 is CSARGRTIGDTEAFF. In DNA, the CDR3 is TGCAGTGCTAGAGGTCGGACAATAGGGGACACTGAAGCTTTCTTT.

In DNA, the CDR3 is TGTGCCAGCAGTTTTTACTGGGGTGGCTACACCTTC. Residues: CASSFYWGGYTF. The genes are TRBV12-3 or TRBV12-4 and TRBJ1-2, with unresolved D. Trimming shortened V by 3 bases and J by 7 bases, and 9 bases separated the two germline ends. The CDR3 sequence is 12 residues long.

A few counts support this clonotype. The chain combines TRBV24-1 with TRBJ2-7; D possibly corresponds to TRBD2 (6 bases). This CDR3 has 15 residues. V lost 5 bases, J lost 2 bases, and 15 bases lay in between. Germline V gene data show CDR1 as KGHDR and CDR2 as SFDVKD. CDR3 in amino acids: CATSAKAGRTYEQYF. The DNA for the CDR3 is TGTGCCACCAGTGCTAAGGCGGGGCGAACCTACGAGCAGTACTTC.

The table lists this clonotype with many counts. The chain joins TRBV6-5 to TRBJ1-5, with 7 nucleotides matching TRBD1. The CDR3 extends over 16 amino acids. Germline V gene lookup returns CDR1 MNHEY and CDR2 SVGAGI. V shed 4 bases, J shed 2 bases, and the junction held 8 bases outside the gene matches. This CDR3 reads CASSWGQWEGNQPQHF. For the CDR3, the DNA is TGTGCCAGCAGTTGGGGACAGTGGGAGGGCAATCAGCCCCAGCATTTT.

This clonotype was recorded at least ten times. The chain links TRBV6-5 to TRBJ2-5; D possibly corresponds to TRBD1 (6 bases). Germline CDR1 MNHEY, CDR2 SVGAGI. This CDR3 is 14 amino acids long. Trimming removed 4 bases at V and 5 bases at J, with 14 bases between. The CDR3 loop reads CASSSAGVAETQYF. The CDR3 DNA reads as TGTGCCAGCAGTTCCGCAGGGGTGGCGGAGACCCAGTACTTC.

This clonotype was seen a handful of times. The V call is TRBV12-3 or TRBV12-4, the J call TRBJ2-4; TRBD2 might be the D (6 bases). The CDR3 contains 19 residues. The V end lost 3 bases, the J end lost 8 bases, and 29 bases lay between the germline ends. CDR3 protein: CASSLAARHLGLLGDIQYF. CDR3 coding DNA: TGTGCCAGCAGTTTGGCAGCTCGCCACCTCGGACTACTCGGAGACATTCAGTACTTC.

This clonotype was seen repeatedly, ten times or more. The J gene is TRBJ2-7, the V gene TRBV6-5; 11 bases line up with TRBD1. Losses at the gene ends were 4 bases for V and 2 bases for J; bases not matched to a gene: 7. The CDR3 length is 16 residues. Looked up from germline, CDR1 is MNHEY and CDR2 is SVGAGI. DNA of the CDR3: TGTGCCAGCAGTTTAAGAGGGACAGGGGGAACCTACGAGCAGTACTTC. Its protein product is CASSLRGTGGTYEQYF.

This clonotype showed up many times. The V call is TRBV27, the J call TRBJ2-7; 9 positions agree with TRBD1. V lost 4 bases, J lost 5 bases, and 9 bases stayed unmatched. CDR1 is MNHEY, CDR2 SMNVEV, per germline (reference sequence). The length of the CDR3 is 15 residues. CDR3 sequence: CASSSTGQGSHEQYF. As DNA, the CDR3 is TGTGCCAGCAGTTCCACGGGACAGGGTAGCCACGAGCAGTACTTC.

This clonotype was seen repeatedly, ten times or more. The chain carries TRBV27 and TRBJ2-3; tentative D call: TRBD2 (6 bases). Germline V gene sequence: CDR1 MNHEY, CDR2 SMNVEV (reference sequence). V was pared by 6 bases and J by 4 bases, with 11 bases between. The CDR3 contains 13 residues. As DNA, the CDR3 is TGTGCCAGCAGAATACTAGCAGCAGATACGCAGTATTTT. As protein: CASRILAADTQYF.